This T cell receptor (beta chain) was sequenced for a study of cytomegalovirus exposure and HLA in healthy donors. Concerning this clone: Its antigen is still unknown.

General study findings and limits: Reports indicated that the classifier achieved high specificity and sensitivity in diagnosing cytomegalovirus status. The study dropped some indistinguishable V segments, TRBV6-2 and TRBV6-3 among them.

Use of 60 Vbeta and 13 Jbeta primers characterized the PCR. In the authors' methods: Some 11 million of the roughly 77 million unique TCR beta chains counted in a later analysis were shared. Assay: immunoSEQ multiplex PCR; the TCRdb copy retains only in-frame clones and omits some. The D gene and trimming were derived from the DNA, and the V and J assignments and clone size from that table. In the table there are some 190,000 clones, approximately 80% of which are singletons. The germline V and J ends were trimmed by 4 bases and 6 bases, with 13 bases remaining between them. The CDR3 spans 13 residues. Germline CDR1 is SGHTA and CDR2 is FQGTGA.

What was sequenced was PBMCs. This chain connects TRBV7-3 to TRBJ2-7; D may be TRBD1 (5 bases). The receptor comes from a girl between 5 and 17 years old in good health and CMV-seropositive. The CDR3 sequence: CASSSGLLGEQYF. The CDR3 DNA reads as TGTGCCAGCAGCTCAGGGTTATTAGGCGAGCAGTACTTC.